The rows below give T cell receptor beta chains drawn from one sample of a study of T cell responses to AZD1222 COVID-19 vaccine. Produced via immunoSEQ multiplex PCR; TCRdb's table is partial and in-frame only. This sample has around 130,000 clones, with 80% to 95% found just once. The starting material was peripheral blood, obtained 28 days after the second AZD1222 dose. The receptors come from an adult who received the AZD1222 COVID-19 vaccine. Each CDR3 is given with its conserved first and last residue. A D gene is named only where the DNA matches it firmly. Clone size, where shown, is once, few, many, or a class for clones that have expanded.

CDR3 DNA: TGCGCCAGCAGCGGCGGGACTAGCGGGGGTAAGGAGACCCAGTACTTC
CDR3 protein: CASSGGTSGGKETQYF
J gene: TRBJ2-5
V gene: TRBV5-1
clone size: .
D gene: TRBD2

CDR3 DNA: TGTGCCAGCAGCCAAGATACGGCAGGTCCTTATAGCAATCAGCCCCAGCATTTT
CDR3 protein: CASSQDTAGPYSNQPQHF
J gene: TRBJ1-5
V gene: TRBV3-1/TRBV3-2
clone size: .
D gene: .

CDR3 DNA: TGTGCCAGTAGTATGACAGGGGCCGGCTACACCTTC
CDR3 protein: CASSMTGAGYTF
J gene: TRBJ1-2
V gene: TRBV19
clone size: .
D gene: TRBD1

CDR3 DNA: TGTGCCAGCAGACGGACAGGGGGGACTGAAGCTTTCTTT
CDR3 protein: CASRRTGGTEAFF
J gene: TRBJ1-1
V gene: TRBV27
clone size: .
D gene: TRBD1

CDR3 DNA: TGTGCCAGCAGCGAACCAGCGGCCTACGAGCAGTACTTC
CDR3 protein: CASSEPAAYEQYF
J gene: TRBJ2-7
V gene: TRBV12-3/TRBV12-4
clone size: .
D gene: .

CDR3 DNA: TGTGCCACCCAGGGTAGAGCTGGAAACACCATATATTTT
CDR3 protein: CATQGRAGNTIYF
J gene: TRBJ1-3
V gene: TRBV24-1
clone size: .
D gene: .

CDR3 DNA: TGTGCCAGCAGCTTACAGCCTAGCGCGGGTAATGAGCAGTTCTTC
CDR3 protein: CASSLQPSAGNEQFF
J gene: TRBJ2-1
V gene: TRBV11-1
clone size: .
D gene: .

CDR3 DNA: TGTGCCACCAGCAGATCACAGGGGGCGGGCTACACCTTC
CDR3 protein: CATSRSQGAGYTF
J gene: TRBJ1-2
V gene: TRBV15
clone size: once
D gene: TRBD1

CDR3 DNA: TGTGCCAGCTCTTGGGGCGGATTCTACGAGCAGTACTTC
CDR3 protein: CASSWGGFYEQYF
J gene: TRBJ2-7
V gene: TRBV7-9
clone size: .
D gene: .

CDR3 DNA: TGTGCCAGCAGCCGTAGGGTTGGGAACACTGAAGCTTTCTTT
CDR3 protein: CASSRRVGNTEAFF
J gene: TRBJ1-1
V gene: TRBV14
clone size: .
D gene: .

CDR3 DNA: TGTGCCAGCAGGCGACCGTCAGTCGACAACAATGAGCAGTTCTTC
CDR3 protein: CASRRPSVDNNEQFF
J gene: TRBJ2-1
V gene: TRBV6-5
clone size: .
D gene: .

CDR3 DNA: TGTGCCAGCAGCCAAGTAGGGCGTAGCACAGATACGCAGTATTTT
CDR3 protein: CASSQVGRSTDTQYF
J gene: TRBJ2-3
V gene: TRBV14
clone size: .
D gene: .

CDR3 DNA: TGTGCCAGCAGCCAAGGGTCGGGCGAGCAGTACTTC
CDR3 protein: CASSQGSGEQYF
J gene: TRBJ2-7
V gene: TRBV4-2
clone size: .
D gene: .